This T cell receptor beta chain was profiled in a study of metastatic and nonmetastatic thyroid tumors. Nobody among the patients had been given any treatment before thyroid surgery. This clone was seen at least ten times. Its target is not known. A read error may account for a junction end that differs from germline. Study processing details: Across clinicopathological groups, CDR3 differences served as the basis for building a distant-metastasis classifier for papillary thyroid cancer. With MiXCR, TCRdb called clones anew from the PCR reads. The V and J calls were determined by TCRdb, not by the authors. There are around 40,000 clones in the sample; about 18% occur only once, and roughly 6.2% lies in the top ten. This CDR3 has 11 residues. Germline CDR1 is SNHLY and CDR2 is FYNNEI. Notes on the study in general: Relative to benign nodules, malignant thyroid tumors were reportedly characterized by significantly elevated TCR beta diversity in blood and tumor.

The V and J genes are TRBV2 and TRBJ1-5, with D possibly being TRBD1 (5 bases). This clonotype was sampled from a male donor with papillary thyroid cancer or a benign thyroid nodule (not recorded which). Some clones in this sample may be carry-over from other donors' samples. Sequencing input: blood. The CDR3 spells CASSEGEPQHF. The CDR3 nucleotides are TGTGCCAGCAGCGAAGGGGAGCCCCAGCATTTT. The full variable domain, its missing parts supplied by reference TRBV2 and TRBJ1-5, is EPEVTQTPSHQVTQMGQEVILRCVPISNHLYFYWYRQILGQKVEFLVSFYNNEISEKSEIFDDQFSVERPDGSNFTLKIRSTKLEDSAMYFCASSEGEPQHFGDGTRLSIL.